This T cell receptor beta chain stems from a study of T cells after yellow fever vaccination. Points on this clonotype: Its cognate antigen is unknown.

UMIs were added to TCR cDNA along with a universal primer site when it was made by 5'RACE template switching. TCRdb processed the 5' RACE reads anew with MiXCR; each CDR3 protein has one entry. The sample shows nearly 550,000 distinct CDR3 sequences, 15% to 20% of them seen only once. Overall study findings and caveats: Weaker in magnitude, the secondary response showed a faster peak on day 5 versus 15. The CD4 compartment and the CD8 compartment contained a small share of clonotypes in common. From the bulk population, abundant clonotypes could contaminate and appear within FACS-sorted repertoires.

CDR3 length equals 15 residues. V was cut by 0 bases and J by 1 base, with 6 bases left in between. Germline V gene lookup returns CDR1 MNHEY and CDR2 SVGAGI. The chain has TRBV6-5 and TRBJ2-2; D is unresolved. The sequence was collected from a young man who received the YFV17D yellow fever vaccine. The source material was PBMCs, sampled 15 days after the yellow fever booster vaccination. CDR3 sequence: CASSYSPGNTGELFF. For the CDR3, the DNA is TGTGCCAGCAGTTACTCGCCCGGGAACACCGGGGAGCTGTTTTTT.